The 25 T cell receptor beta chains given below trace back to one sample, sequenced in a study of CD8 T cells in ankylosing spondylitis. Study results and limitations: A motif in TCR beta, a set of about eight highly homologous variants, appeared characteristic of ankylosing spondylitis blood.

What these receptors recognize is not known. TCRdb called the 5' RACE reads again in MiXCR, with one record for every CDR3 protein. The sample has about 90,000 distinct CDR3 sequences, around 8.3% seen once. Sequencing was performed on blood, either unsorted or a sorted T cell fraction (not recorded which). The origin of the receptors is a male donor with ankylosing spondylitis.

The table lists this clonotype with a few counts. The CDR3: CASSGQIQETQYF. CDR3 in DNA: TGTGCCAGCAGTGGACAGATCCAAGAGACCCAGTACTTC. The rearrangement links TRBV25-1 to TRBJ2-5; D may be TRBD1 (5 bases). The V gene lost 4 bases and the J gene lost 1 base, with 7 bases spanning the gap. CDR3 length: 13 amino acids. CDR1 is MGHDK and CDR2 is SYGVNS in the germline V gene.

This clonotype was seen repeatedly, ten times or more. The V and J genes are TRBV27 and TRBJ2-1, with TRBD2 matching 13 bases. The germline gives CDR1 MNHEY, CDR2 SMNVEV (reference sequence). The CDR3 covers 15 residues. The V segment lost 3 bases and the J segment 6 bases; nucleotides outside the gene matches: 2. CDR3 DNA sequence: TGTGCCAGCAGTTTCGGGACTAGCGGGATCAATGAGCAGTTCTTC. Protein: CASSFGTSGINEQFF.

This clonotype has a count of ten or more. V is TRBV25-1 and J is TRBJ1-2, with D possibly matching TRBD1 (6 bases). The length of the CDR3 is 17 residues. Trimming removed 3 bases at V and 3 bases at J, with 20 bases between. Germline values: CDR1 MGHDK, CDR2 SYGVNS. In DNA form, the CDR3 reads TGTGCCAGCAGTGACCCAAGTGCAGGGGTGGGGGACTATGGCTACACCTTC. Amino acid sequence: CASSDPSAGVGDYGYTF.

V gene TRBV25-1 combines with J gene TRBJ2-2; the D is unclear. Germline V gives CDR1 MGHDK, CDR2 SYGVNS. The CDR3 covers 14 residues. The ends were cut back, 1 base at V and 5 bases at J, with 8 bases in the middle. Here the CDR3 reads CASSELWETGELFF. The CDR3, as DNA: TGTGCCAGCAGTGAATTGTGGGAAACCGGGGAGCTGTTTTTT.

The sample holds a few counts of this clonotype. The chain carries TRBV7-8 and TRBJ2-1, with 9 bases lining up with TRBD2. Germline loops: CDR1 SGHVS, CDR2 FQNEAQ. The length of the CDR3 is 17 residues. J lost 4 bases, V lost 5 bases, and 12 bases had no gene match. The CDR3 nucleotides read TGTGCCAGCAGCCCCTACCGTCTAGCGGGGTTTTACAATGAGCAGTTCTTC. Its protein is CASSPYRLAGFYNEQFF.

Turning to this clonotype: An end of the junction differs from the germline gene, which may be a read error. The genes are TRBV20-1 and TRBJ2-7; D gene uncertain. Germline V gives CDR1 DFQATT, CDR2 SNEGSKA (reference sequence). This CDR3 is 12 amino acids long. The CDR3 loop reads CSARDTLYEQYF. In nucleotides, the CDR3 is TGCAGTGCTCGAGACACACTGTACGAGCAGTACTTC.

This clonotype has ten or more counts. The rearrangement uses TRBV6-1 and TRBJ2-1, with 8 bases aligning to TRBD2. The ends lost 1 base at V and 2 bases at J; junction bases unmatched: 10. The CDR3 is 18 residues long. CDR1 MNHNS and CDR2 SASEGT come from the germline V gene. This chain's CDR3 is CASSEVVAGRVAYNEQFF. The CDR3 region has the DNA TGTGCCAGCAGTGAAGTGGTAGCGGGACGCGTTGCCTACAATGAGCAGTTCTTC.

The chain has TRBV20-1 and TRBJ1-1; TRBD1 matches 7 bases. Germline CDR1 DFQATT, CDR2 SNEGSKA (reference sequence). The CDR3 extends over 13 amino acids. CDR3 sequence: CRTQGKSYTEAFF. CDR3 DNA sequence: TGCAGGACACAGGGGAAGTCGTACACTGAAGCTTTCTTT.

This clonotype showed up just a few times. The V and J genes are TRBV28 and TRBJ1-1; TRBD1 matches at 9 bases. The length of the CDR3 is 15 residues. J lost 4 bases, V lost 4 bases, and 7 bases had no gene match. Germline CDR1 is MDHEN and CDR2 is SYDVKM. The CDR3 bases are TGTGCCAGCAGTTGGATACCGGGACAGGGCACTGAAGCTTTCTTT. Its protein product is CASSWIPGQGTEAFF.

At least ten counts were recorded for this clonotype. This chain links TRBV3-1 with TRBJ1-4, with D maybe TRBD1 (6 bases). From germline, CDR1 is LGHDT and CDR2 YNNKEL (reference sequence). The ends were cut back, 0 bases at V and 6 bases at J, with 11 bases in the middle. This CDR3 region has 15 residues. The CDR3: CASSQEYREDEKLFF. The CDR3 bases are TGTGCCAGCAGCCAAGAATACAGGGAAGATGAAAAACTGTTTTTT.

Many counts were recorded for this clonotype. The chain is built from TRBV15 and TRBJ2-7, with a weak D call TRBD1 (5 bases). Germline V CDR1 and CDR2: LNHNV, YYDKDF (reference sequence). Trimming pared 8 bases from V and 3 bases from J, leaving 11 bases between. The CDR3 is 12 residues long. The CDR3 DNA is TGTGCCACCGGGCCAGGGTACTACGAGCAGTACTTC. It is translated as CATGPGYYEQYF.

This clonotype was detected many times. The V call is TRBV10-3, the J call TRBJ1-5; 7 bases are a match to TRBD1. This CDR3 is 15 amino acids long. J was trimmed by 4 bases and V by 0 bases; bases with no gene match: 3. Germline loops: CDR1 ENHRY, CDR2 SYGVKD. CDR3 DNA sequence: TGTGCCATCAGTGAGTCTGCGACAGGGAATCAGCCCCAGCATTTT. It translates to CAISESATGNQPQHF.

This clonotype was seen a handful of times. This sequence joins TRBV11-2 and TRBJ2-7, with D possibly being TRBD2 (7 bases). This CDR3 spans 18 amino acids. Germline V gene sequence: CDR1 SGHAT, CDR2 FQNNGV. Trimming pared 5 bases from V and 1 base from J, leaving 24 bases between. The CDR3 protein is CASSPGGREVRMSYEQYV. The CDR3 region has the DNA TGTGCCAGCAGCCCCGGGGGGCGAGAGGTTCGTATGTCCTACGAGCAGTACGTC.

CDR3 nucleotide sequence: TGTGCCAGCAGCTCCGGACTAGGAAACTACGAGCAGTACTTC. Translating it yields CASSSGLGNYEQYF. This chain joins TRBV5-6 and TRBJ2-7; 7 positions match TRBD2. This CDR3 is built from 14 residues. V lost 3 bases, J lost 3 bases, and 6 bases stayed unmatched. The germline V gene encodes CDR1 SGHDT and CDR2 YYEEEE.

This clonotype was found many times. The chain links TRBV27 to TRBJ2-1, with a weak D call TRBD2 (6 bases). Germline values: CDR1 MNHEY, CDR2 SMNVEV (reference sequence). This CDR3 is 14 amino acids long. Between the trimmed V and J ends, which lost 5 bases and 3 bases, there was a span of 11 bases. The CDR3 nucleotides read TGTGCCAGCAGTGAGGGAGGACACTACAATGAGCAGTTCTTC. This sequence encodes CASSEGGHYNEQFF.

This clonotype was counted at least ten times. This chain links TRBV27 with TRBJ2-1; D gene uncertain. The CDR3 spans 12 residues. Trimming left V 2 bases short and J 5 bases short, with 4 bases between. Germline loops: CDR1 MNHEY, CDR2 SMNVEV (reference sequence). The CDR3 protein is CASSLGHNEQFF. CDR3 coding DNA: TGTGCCAGCAGTTTAGGGCACAATGAGCAGTTCTTC.

The table lists this clonotype with a few counts. CDR3 DNA sequence: TGCAGCGTTGAAGATGGGGAAGGGGATGAGCAGTTCTTC. It translates to CSVEDGEGDEQFF. The V and J genes are TRBV29-1 and TRBJ2-1; D might be TRBD1 (5 bases). Germline V gene lookup returns CDR1 SQVTM and CDR2 ANQGSEA. The ends were cut back, 0 bases at V and 8 bases at J, with 11 bases in the middle. There are 13 residues in the CDR3.

This clonotype was picked up a small number of times. In nucleotides, the CDR3 is TGCGCCAGCAGCTTGGAGGCAGGGGGCAATGAGCAGTTCTTC. As protein: CASSLEAGGNEQFF. V is TRBV5-1 and J is TRBJ2-1; 7 nucleotides line up with TRBD1. Losses at the gene ends were 0 bases for V and 6 bases for J; bases not matched to a gene: 3. The germline CDR1 and CDR2 sequences are SGHRS and YFSETQ. The CDR3 has 14 residues.

This clonotype has ten or more counts. The V and J genes are TRBV4-1 and TRBJ2-7; TRBD2 might be the D (5 bases). This CDR3 region has 18 residues. The V end was cut by 0 bases, the J end by 4 bases, with 22 bases between. The germline gives CDR1 MGHRA, CDR2 YSYEKL. In DNA form, the CDR3 reads TGCGCCAGCAGCCAAGATGAGTGGACTCTGGCTGGCCCTTACGAGCAGTACGTC. Its protein is CASSQDEWTLAGPYEQYV.

This clonotype has just a few counts. The chain has TRBV5-1 and TRBJ1-2; D remains unclear. CDR3 length equals 13 residues. Trimming removed 0 bases from V and 4 bases from J, with 7 bases in between. The germline CDR1 and CDR2 sequences are SGHRS and YFSETQ. The CDR3 DNA reads as TGCGCCAGCAGCTTGGAAAGTGGCTATGGCTACACCTTC. It translates to CASSLESGYGYTF.

The genes are TRBV2 and TRBJ2-7; D gene ambiguous. The CDR3 totals 14 residues. Germline V CDR1 and CDR2: SNHLY, FYNNEI. Between the trimmed V and J ends, which lost 4 bases and 4 bases, there was a span of 14 bases. The CDR3 loop is CASSAQPVKYEQYV. As DNA, the CDR3 is TGTGCCAGCAGTGCCCAGCCGGTAAAGTACGAGCAGTACGTC.

This clonotype was seen a single time. The chain carries TRBV7-2 and TRBJ2-3; TRBD1 is a possible D gene (6 bases). The CDR3 is 16 residues long. Germline V CDR1 and CDR2: SGHTA, FQGNSA. Trimming pared 5 bases from V and 3 bases from J, leaving 18 bases between. The CDR3 nucleotides read TGTGCCAGCAGCGCACCAACAGGGATGGAAACAGATACGCAGTATTTT. It codes for CASSAPTGMETDTQYF.

The sample holds many counts of this clonotype. V is TRBV29-1 and J is TRBJ2-1, with TRBD2 identical over 7 bases. CDR1 SQVTM and CDR2 ANQGSEA come from the germline V gene. After removal of 1 base from V and 2 bases from J, the junction contained 11 bases not matched to a gene. The CDR3 sequence is 17 residues long. In DNA form, the CDR3 reads TGCAGCGTTGAAGGGGGAGAGCCCCGGGAGGCCTACAATGAGCAGTTCTTC. Translated, it gives CSVEGGEPREAYNEQFF.

This clonotype was counted only a few times. The V and J genes are TRBV11-2 and TRBJ2-1; no clear D gene. This CDR3 spans 18 amino acids. Germline CDR1 and CDR2: SGHAT and FQNNGV. Trimming took off 0 bases at V and 3 bases at J, with 18 bases between the two ends. The chain's CDR3 is CASSLDNPLNRLYNEQFF. CDR3 coding DNA: TGTGCCAGCAGCTTAGATAATCCTCTGAACCGTCTCTACAATGAGCAGTTCTTC.

This clonotype showed up many times. V and J are TRBV13 and TRBJ2-5, with a weak D call TRBD1 (6 bases). The germline V gene encodes CDR1 PRHDT and CDR2 FYEKMQ (reference sequence). This CDR3 comprises 15 residues. Trimming pared 5 bases from V and 1 base from J, leaving 14 bases between. The DNA of the CDR3 is TGTGCCAGCAGCGTCCGGGACAACCTCCAAGAGACCCAGTACTTC. As protein: CASSVRDNLQETQYF.